One and the same sample provided the 11 T cell receptor beta chains below, sequenced in a study of PD-1 blockade in classical Hodgkin lymphoma. Only in-frame clones appear in the TCRdb table, and some are missing; sequencing was by immunoSEQ multiplex PCR. The table shows fewer than 40,000 clones, with around 90% occurring only once. Regarding time point: newly diagnosed, previously untreated cHL patient sample. Magnetic depletion of unwanted cells isolated CD4+ T cells from thawed PBMCs. The material sequenced was CD4+ T cells from blood. These receptors were collected from a human donor with classical Hodgkin lymphoma.

The J gene is TRBJ2-1, the V gene TRBV9; 8 nucleotides line up with TRBD2. Germline CDR1 reads SGDLS; CDR2 reads YYNGEE. The V segment lost 0 bases and the J segment 0 bases; nucleotides outside the gene matches: 2. This CDR3 has 16 residues. This chain's CDR3 is CASSVAGGSSYNEQFF. As DNA, the CDR3 is TGTGCCAGCAGCGTAGCGGGAGGGAGCTCCTACAATGAGCAGTTCTTC.

The rearrangement uses TRBV9 and TRBJ2-2, with D unresolved. CDR3 length equals 13 residues. Deletions cut 3 bases from V and 6 bases from J, with 9 bases between. Germline loops: CDR1 SGDLS, CDR2 YYNGEE. The CDR3 loop reads CASSANPAGELFF. CDR3 in DNA: TGTGCCAGCAGCGCGAACCCCGCCGGGGAGCTGTTTTTT.

V usage is TRBV6-1 and J usage is TRBJ1-1, with a possible D match to TRBD1 (5 bases). Trimming removed 5 bases from V and 1 base from J, with 11 bases in between. CDR1 MNHNS and CDR2 SASEGT come from the germline V gene. The CDR3 runs 14 residues. The CDR3 sequence is CASSRPGSNTEAFF. DNA of the CDR3: TGTGCCAGCAGTCGTCCAGGGTCGAACACTGAAGCTTTCTTT.

This chain's CDR3 is CASRSGTNYGYTF. The CDR3 bases are TGTGCCAGTAGGTCAGGGACTAACTATGGCTACACCTTC. The chain uses TRBV19 and TRBJ1-2; tentative D call: TRBD1 (5 bases). The CDR3 runs to 13 residues. V was trimmed by 6 bases and J by 0 bases, leaving 8 bases between them. Germline V gene data show CDR1 as LNHDA and CDR2 as SQIVND (reference sequence).

The V call is TRBV5-4, the J call TRBJ2-1, with D possibly matching TRBD2 (6 bases). The germline V gene encodes CDR1 SGHNT and CDR2 YYREEE (reference sequence). The CDR3 loop spans 13 amino acids. V was shortened by 4 bases and J by 7 bases, with 12 bases between the two germline ends. For the CDR3, the DNA is TGTGCCAGCAGCGGCGGGGCTGGGAATGAGCAGTTCTTC. It yields the protein CASSGGAGNEQFF. Full variable domain (rest looked up from reference TRBV5-4 and TRBJ2-1): ETGVTQSPTHLIKTRGQQVTLRCSSQSGHNTVSWYQQALGQGPQFIFQYYREEENGRGNFPPRFSGLQFPNYSSELNVNALELDDSALYLCASSGGAGNEQFFGPGTRLTVL.

The chain joins TRBV6-1 to TRBJ1-4; D is uncertain. CDR1 is MNHNS and CDR2 is SASEGT in the germline V gene. V lost 6 bases and J 0 bases, leaving 14 bases between the germline ends. The CDR3 loop spans 16 amino acids. The chain's CDR3 is CASSERRLATNEKLFF. The DNA of the CDR3 is TGTGCCAGCAGCGAAAGGCGGCTTGCAACTAATGAAAAACTGTTTTTT.

The chain employs TRBV2 and TRBJ2-5; D gene ambiguous. V was trimmed by 4 bases and J by 0 bases, leaving 6 bases between them. Germline V gene data show CDR1 as SNHLY and CDR2 as FYNNEI. This CDR3 spans 13 amino acids. CDR3 region: CASSGGYQETQYF. The DNA of the CDR3 is TGTGCCAGCAGTGGGGGTTACCAAGAGACCCAGTACTTC. Variable domain in full (rest from reference TRBV2 and TRBJ2-5): EPEVTQTPSHQVTQMGQEVILRCVPISNHLYFYWYRQILGQKVEFLVSFYNNEISEKSEIFDDQFSVERPDGSNFTLKIRSTKLEDSAMYFCASSGGYQETQYFGPGTRLLVL.

The chain employs TRBV28 and TRBJ1-5; 9 bases line up with TRBD1. This CDR3 has 15 amino acids. The V segment lost 10 bases and the J segment 10 bases; nucleotides outside the gene matches: 17. CDR1 and CDR2 from the germline V gene are MDHEN and SYDVKM. The CDR3 loop reads CATTLETGGNRPQHF. DNA for the CDR3: TGTGCCACCACGTTGGAGACAGGGGGAAATAGACCCCAGCATTTT.

This chain links TRBV29-1 with TRBJ1-1, with TRBD1 as a possible D gene (5 bases). Germline lookup yields CDR1 SQVTM and CDR2 ANQGSEA. The CDR3 is 13 amino acids. V gave up 4 bases and J gave up 4 bases, with 13 bases separating them. The CDR3 loop is CSVVQVLVTEAFF. The CDR3, as DNA: TGCAGCGTTGTACAGGTCTTGGTCACTGAAGCTTTCTTT.

A few counts support this clone. The chain is built from TRBV25-1 and TRBJ1-1, with a weak D call TRBD1 (6 bases). This CDR3 has 13 amino acids. CDR1 is MGHDK, CDR2 SYGVNS, per germline. Between the trimmed V and J ends, which lost 7 bases and 3 bases, there was a span of 12 bases. The CDR3 DNA reads as TGTGCCAGCACGTGGGGGGCGGACACTGAAGCTTTCTTT. It is translated as CASTWGADTEAFF. The whole variable domain, remainder taken from reference TRBV25-1 and TRBJ1-1, is EADIYQTPRYLVIGTGKKITLECSQTMGHDKMYWYQQDPGMELHLIHYSYGVNSTEKGDLSSESTVSRIRTEHFPLTLESARPSHTSQYLCASTWGADTEAFFGQGTRLTVV.

This clone was picked up a small number of times. The chain couples TRBV11-2 to TRBJ1-1, with a tentative D call TRBD1 (5 bases). V was cut by 2 bases and J by 5 bases, with 21 bases left in between. The CDR3 is 17 amino acids. Per germline, CDR1 SGHAT and CDR2 FQNNGV. This CDR3 reads CASSLRGWTFQGTEAFF. CDR3 nucleotides: TGTGCCAGCAGCTTAAGGGGCTGGACATTTCAAGGGACTGAAGCTTTCTTT.